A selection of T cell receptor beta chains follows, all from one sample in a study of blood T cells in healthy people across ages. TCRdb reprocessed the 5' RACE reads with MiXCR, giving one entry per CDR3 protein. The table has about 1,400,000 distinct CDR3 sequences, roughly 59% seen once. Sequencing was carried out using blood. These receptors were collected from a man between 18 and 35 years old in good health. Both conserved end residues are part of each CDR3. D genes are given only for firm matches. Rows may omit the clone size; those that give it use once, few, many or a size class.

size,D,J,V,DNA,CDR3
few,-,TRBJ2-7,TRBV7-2,TGTGCCAGCAGCACAATGGGGTTCGAGCAGTACTTC,CASSTMGFEQYF
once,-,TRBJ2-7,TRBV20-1,TGCAGTGCTCGAGACATGGGGCAGGGTTTGGACGAGCAGTACTTC,CSARDMGQGLDEQYF
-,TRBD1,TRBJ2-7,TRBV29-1,TGCAGCGTAGCTTCGGGACAGTTCACCTACGAGCAGTACTTC,CSVASGQFTYEQYF
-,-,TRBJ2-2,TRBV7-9,TGTGCCAGCAGTTATGGGTACACCGGGGAGCTGTTTTTT,CASSYGYTGELFF
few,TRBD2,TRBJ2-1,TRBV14,TGTGCCAGCAGCCAAATCAGGAGCGGGAGCCCTTACAATGAGCAGTTCTTC,CASSQIRSGSPYNEQFF
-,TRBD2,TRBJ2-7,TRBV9,TGTGCCAGCAGCGTAGAAACTAGCGCCATCTACGAGCAGTACTTC,CASSVETSAIYEQYF
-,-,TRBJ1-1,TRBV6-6,TGTGCCAGCAGTGACAAGGGGATGGAGTACACTGAAGCTTTCTTT,CASSDKGMEYTEAFF
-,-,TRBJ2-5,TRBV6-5,TGTGCCAGCAGCAGAACAGGAAATCAAGAGACCCAGTACTTC,CASSRTGNQETQYF
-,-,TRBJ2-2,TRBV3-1,TGTGCCAGCAGCCAAGGATATGGAAACACCGGGGAGCTGTTTTTT,CASSQGYGNTGELFF
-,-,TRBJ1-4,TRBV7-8,TGTGCCAGCACCGATGATGGCCCCCATCCGTTTTTT,CASTDDGPHPFF
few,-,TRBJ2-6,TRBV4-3,TGCGCCAGCAGCCAAGATTATCACCTCTCTGGGGCCAACGTCCTGACTTTC,CASSQDYHLSGANVLTF
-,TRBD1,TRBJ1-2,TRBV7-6,TGTGCCAGCAGCTTAGGACAGGGACCTGGATATGGCTACACCTTC,CASSLGQGPGYGYTF
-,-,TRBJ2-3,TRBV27,TGTGCCAGCAGTGTATCAGGGCGAGATACGCAGTATTTT,CASSVSGRDTQYF
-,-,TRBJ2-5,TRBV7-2,TGTGCCAGCAGCTTAGGAAGGGCAGGACCTTGGGAGACCCAGTACTTC,CASSLGRAGPWETQYF
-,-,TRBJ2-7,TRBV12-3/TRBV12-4,TGTGCCAGCAGCCCCGCCCTCTACGAGCAGTACTTC,CASSPALYEQYF
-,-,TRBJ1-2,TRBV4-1,TGCGCCAGCAGCCAAGAACCAACTTACTATGGCTACACCTTC,CASSQEPTYYGYTF
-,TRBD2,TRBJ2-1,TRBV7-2,TGTGCCAGCAGCTTAGCGCGGGGACTAGCGGGAGGCCAGCACAATGAGCAGTTCTTC,CASSLARGLAGGQHNEQFF